Sequencing of this T cell receptor beta chain was carried out in a study of T cell responses to AZD1222 COVID-19 vaccine. Data came from immunoSEQ multiplex PCR; TCRdb stores just in-frame clones and leaves some out. The profile covers fewer than 120,000 clones, with about 88% appearing a single time and over 1.5% taken by the ten largest. The V and J ends lost 3 bases and 0 bases respectively, with 11 bases between them. Germline V gene data show CDR1 as LNHDA and CDR2 as SQIVND (reference sequence). This CDR3 is built from 15 residues. About this clone: Antigen specificity is unknown.

Study-wide findings and caveats: Clonal diversity was possibly underestimated, and the donors were mostly white British, with more females. Of spike-specific TCRs, nearly half reportedly target regions left unmutated in variants. Regions 160-218 and 743-854 dominated among vaccine-associated CD4 TCRs spanning spike. At baseline, just 5 or 6 AZD1222 recipients tested seropositive.

The input for sequencing was peripheral blood, taken on day 0 of AZD1222 vaccination. The genes are TRBV19 and TRBJ1-1; D may be TRBD1 (5 bases). This receptor was obtained from an adult in good health. The CDR3 protein is CASSIATAMNTEAFF. CDR3 in DNA: TGTGCCAGTAGTATCGCGACAGCGATGAACACTGAAGCTTTCTTT.